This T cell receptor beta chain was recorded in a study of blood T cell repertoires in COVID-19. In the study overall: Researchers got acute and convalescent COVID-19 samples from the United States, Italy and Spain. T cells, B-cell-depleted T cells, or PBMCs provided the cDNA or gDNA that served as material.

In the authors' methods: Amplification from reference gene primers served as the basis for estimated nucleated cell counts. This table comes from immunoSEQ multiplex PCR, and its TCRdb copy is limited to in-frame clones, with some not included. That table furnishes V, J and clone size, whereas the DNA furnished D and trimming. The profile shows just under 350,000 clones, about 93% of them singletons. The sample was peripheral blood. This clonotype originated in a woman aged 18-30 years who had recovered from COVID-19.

The DNA of the CDR3 is TGTGCCAGCGGGCAGGGCGGCACAGATACGCAGTATTTT. It specifies CASGQGGTDTQYF. The chain employs TRBV28 and TRBJ2-3; a possible D gene is TRBD1 (5 bases). CDR1 is MDHEN, CDR2 SYDVKM, per germline. The CDR3 runs to 13 residues. V was pared by 8 bases and J by 1 base, with 10 bases between.